This T cell receptor (beta chain) is from a study of cytomegalovirus exposure and HLA in healthy donors. The CDR3 has 15 amino acids. The germline V gene has CDR1 ENHRY and CDR2 SYGVKD. With V trimmed by 10 bases and J by 4 bases, 13 bases remained unmatched. Primers included in the PCR were 60 Vbeta and 13 Jbeta primers. Data came from immunoSEQ multiplex PCR; TCRdb stores just in-frame clones and leaves some out. The sample table includes approximately 140,000 clones. The specimen was PBMCs. The rearrangement joins TRBV10-3 to TRBJ1-5; 7 bases line up with TRBD1. The clonotype comes from a woman in her 50s in good health and CMV-seronegative. In DNA form, the CDR3 reads TGTGCCACCACCCTTGCCCTGACAGGGAATCAGCCCCAGCATTTT. Its translation is CATTLALTGNQPQHF.